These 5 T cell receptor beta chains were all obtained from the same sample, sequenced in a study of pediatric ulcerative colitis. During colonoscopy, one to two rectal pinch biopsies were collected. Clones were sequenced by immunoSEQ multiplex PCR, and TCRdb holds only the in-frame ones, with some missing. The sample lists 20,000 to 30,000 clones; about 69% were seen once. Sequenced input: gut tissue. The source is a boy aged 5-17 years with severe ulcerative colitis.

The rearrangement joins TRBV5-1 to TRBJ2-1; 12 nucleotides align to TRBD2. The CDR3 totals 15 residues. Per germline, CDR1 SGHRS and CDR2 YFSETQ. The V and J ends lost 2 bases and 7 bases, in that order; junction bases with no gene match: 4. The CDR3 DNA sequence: TGCGCCAGCAGCTTACTAGCGGGAGGAGGAAATGAGCAGTTCTTC. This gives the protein CASSLLAGGGNEQFF.

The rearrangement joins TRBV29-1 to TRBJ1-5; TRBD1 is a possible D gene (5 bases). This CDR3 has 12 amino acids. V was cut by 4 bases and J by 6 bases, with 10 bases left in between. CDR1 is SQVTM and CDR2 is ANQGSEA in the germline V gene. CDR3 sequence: CSVGQGSQPQHF. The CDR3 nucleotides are TGCAGCGTTGGTCAGGGCTCTCAGCCCCAGCATTTT. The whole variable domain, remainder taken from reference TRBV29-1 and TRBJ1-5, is SAVISQKPSRDICQRGTSLTIQCQVDSQVTMMFWYRQQPGQSLTLIATANQGSEATYESGFVIDKFPISRPNLTFSTLTVSNMSPEDSSIYLCSVGQGSQPQHFGDGTRLSIL.

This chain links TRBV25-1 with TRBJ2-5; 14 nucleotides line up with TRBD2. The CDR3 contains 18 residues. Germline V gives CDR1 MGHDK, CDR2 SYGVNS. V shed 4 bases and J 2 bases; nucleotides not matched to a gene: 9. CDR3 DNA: TGTGCCAGCAGTGGGACTAGCGGGAGGCCGCGGGGGCAAGAGACCCAGTACTTC. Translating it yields CASSGTSGRPRGQETQYF.

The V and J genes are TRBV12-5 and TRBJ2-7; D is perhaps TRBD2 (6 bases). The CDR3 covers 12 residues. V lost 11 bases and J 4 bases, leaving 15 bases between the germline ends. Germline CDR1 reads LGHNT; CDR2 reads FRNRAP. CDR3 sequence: CASAGRWYEQYF. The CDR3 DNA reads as TGTGCTTCAGCGGGTAGGTGGTACGAGCAGTACTTC. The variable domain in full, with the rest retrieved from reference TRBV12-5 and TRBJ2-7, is DARVTQTPRHKVTEMGQEVTMRCQPILGHNTVFWYRQTMMQGLELLAYFRNRAPLDDSGMPKDRFSAEMPDATLATLKIQPSEPRDSAVYFCASAGRWYEQYFGPGTRLTVT.

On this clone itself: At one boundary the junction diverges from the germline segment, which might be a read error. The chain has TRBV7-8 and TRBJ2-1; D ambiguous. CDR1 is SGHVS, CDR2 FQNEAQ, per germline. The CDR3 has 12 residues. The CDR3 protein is CASSLAQGNGVF. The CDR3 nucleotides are TGTGCCAGCAGCTTAGCGCAAGGAAACGGAGTCTTC.